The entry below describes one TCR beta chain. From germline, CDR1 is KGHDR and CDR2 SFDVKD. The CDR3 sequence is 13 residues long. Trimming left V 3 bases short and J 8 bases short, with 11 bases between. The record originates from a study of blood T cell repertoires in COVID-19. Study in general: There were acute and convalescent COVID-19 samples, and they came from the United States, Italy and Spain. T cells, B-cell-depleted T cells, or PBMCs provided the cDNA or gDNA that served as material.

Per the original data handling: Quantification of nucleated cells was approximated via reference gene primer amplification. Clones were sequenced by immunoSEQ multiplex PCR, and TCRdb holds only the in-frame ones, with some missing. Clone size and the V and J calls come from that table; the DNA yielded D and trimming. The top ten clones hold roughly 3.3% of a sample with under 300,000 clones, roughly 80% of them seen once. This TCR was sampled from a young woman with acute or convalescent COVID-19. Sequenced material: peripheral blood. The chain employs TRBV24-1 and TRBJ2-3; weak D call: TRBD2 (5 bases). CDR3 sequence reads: CATSDPDSFTQYF. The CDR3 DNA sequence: TGTGCCACCAGTGATCCGGACTCTTTTACGCAGTATTTT.